What follows are 25 T cell receptor beta chains derived from one specimen sequenced in a study of shared clonotypes between healthy human individuals. Produced via immunoSEQ multiplex PCR; TCRdb's table is partial and in-frame only. The sample lists 2,500,000 or so clones, approximately 90% occurring once. Sequencing used naive CD4+ T cells sorted from blood. Noted subset: CD45RA+ positively selected. These receptors all stem from a young man in good health.

The sample holds a few counts of this clone. Other nucleotide sequences from this sample produce the same CDR3. The V and J genes are TRBV9 and TRBJ1-5; TRBD1 agrees at 9 bases. V dropped 0 bases and J dropped 3; count of bases not matched to a gene: 1. The CDR3 has 15 residues. Germline V CDR1 and CDR2: SGDLS, YYNGEE. The CDR3 DNA is TGTGCCAGCAGCGTAGGGACAGGGGACAATCAGCCCCAGCATTTT. Translation: CASSVGTGDNQPQHF.

The J gene is TRBJ1-2, the V gene TRBV19; the D gene is possibly TRBD1 (6 bases). The germline V and J ends were trimmed by 5 bases and 3 bases, with 13 bases remaining between them. From germline, CDR1 is LNHDA and CDR2 SQIVND (reference sequence). The CDR3 contains 14 residues. The CDR3 nucleotides are TGTGCCAGTAGTCGGGACACCTACTACTATGGCTACACCTTC. Its protein is CASSRDTYYYGYTF. Complete variable domain (other parts from reference TRBV19 and TRBJ1-2): DGGITQSPKYLFRKEGQNVTLSCEQNLNHDAMYWYRQDPGQGLRLIYYSQIVNDFQKGDIAEGYSVSREKKESFPLTVTSAQKNPTAFYLCASSRDTYYYGYTFGSGTRLTVV.

This clone was seen a handful of times. The CDR3, as DNA: TGTGCCTGGAGTGTACAGGGAGACAATGAGCAGTTCTTC. Amino acid sequence: CAWSVQGDNEQFF. V and J are TRBV30 and TRBJ2-1; tentatively, D is TRBD1 (6 bases). This CDR3 spans 13 amino acids. CDR1 and CDR2 from the germline V gene are GTSNPN and SVGIG (reference sequence). V lost 0 bases and J lost 5, with 8 bases in between.

The chain links TRBV5-4 to TRBJ2-6; no definite D call. CDR1 is SGHNT and CDR2 is YYREEE in the germline V gene (reference sequence). Trimming pared 6 bases from V and 3 bases from J, leaving 13 bases between. The CDR3 totals 15 residues. This CDR3 reads CASNLNGYGANVLTF. The CDR3 DNA follows: TGTGCCAGCAACCTTAACGGCTATGGGGCCAACGTCCTGACTTTC.

With regard to this clone: The sample holds other DNA sequences that translate to the same CDR3. The genes are TRBV5-1 and TRBJ2-7; D may be TRBD2 (6 bases). The germline V gene encodes CDR1 SGHRS and CDR2 YFSETQ. CDR3 length: 13 amino acids. The ends were cut back, 4 bases at V and 3 bases at J, with 11 bases in the middle. This chain's CDR3 is CASSPEGYYEQYF. The CDR3 region has the DNA TGCGCCAGCAGCCCGGAGGGCTACTACGAGCAGTACTTC.

The genes are TRBV28 and TRBJ1-6; maybe TRBD1 (6 bases). V was cut by 6 bases and J by 9 bases, with 15 bases left in between. Germline V gene lookup returns CDR1 MDHEN and CDR2 SYDVKM. The CDR3 covers 14 residues. This CDR3 reads CASSGGGLGSPLHF. The CDR3 DNA follows: TGTGCCAGCAGCGGAGGGGGGCTCGGTTCACCCCTCCACTTT.

This clone has only one observation. This sequence joins TRBV7-2 and TRBJ2-1, with D maybe TRBD1 (5 bases). From germline, CDR1 is SGHTA and CDR2 FQGNSA. The CDR3 runs 14 residues. Trimming took off 5 bases at V and 4 bases at J, with 12 bases between the two ends. The CDR3 DNA follows: TGTGCCAGCAGCCTAGACAGCCTTTACAATGAGCAGTTCTTC. Its translation is CASSLDSLYNEQFF.

Here the CDR3 DNA reads TGTGCCAGTCGGACAGCTTCCGCTAACTATGGCTACACCTTC. The encoded protein is CASRTASANYGYTF. The chain joins TRBV19 to TRBJ1-2; D is possibly TRBD1 (6 bases). CDR1 and CDR2 from the germline V gene are LNHDA and SQIVND (reference sequence). Trimming cost V 8 bases and J 0 bases, with 13 bases left between them. This CDR3 has 14 amino acids.

This clone turned up a few times. The chain uses TRBV10-3 and TRBJ1-2, with D perhaps TRBD1 (6 bases). The CDR3 has 13 residues. Trimming cost V 5 bases and J 7 bases, with 14 bases left between them. The germline V gene encodes CDR1 ENHRY and CDR2 SYGVKD. CDR3 in DNA: TGTGCCATCAGTCCCGGGACACGATCTGGCTACACCTTC. It codes for CAISPGTRSGYTF.

The DNA of the CDR3 is TGTGCCAGCAGTCTGGCGGGGGCGCATTCTCAGGGGAAGGAGCAGTACTTC. This sequence encodes CASSLAGAHSQGKEQYF. The chain joins TRBV27 to TRBJ2-7; tentative D call: TRBD2 (7 bases). There are 17 residues in the CDR3. CDR1 and CDR2 from the germline V gene are MNHEY and SMNVEV (reference sequence). Trimming shortened V by 5 bases and J by 7 bases, and 27 bases separated the two germline ends.

This chain links TRBV2 with TRBJ2-7; the D is unclear. The length of the CDR3 is 13 residues. Trimming stripped 4 bases from V and 2 bases from J, with 9 bases between. Germline CDR1 reads SNHLY; CDR2 reads FYNNEI. The CDR3 DNA sequence: TGTGCCAGCAGTGGTTACCGGCCCTACGAGCAGTACTTC. It specifies CASSGYRPYEQYF.

The chain links TRBV5-3 to TRBJ1-4; a weak D match, TRBD1 (5 bases). TRBV5-3 is an ORF for which the function is uncertain. This CDR3 comprises 13 residues. Trimming took off 3 bases at V and 6 bases at J, with 9 bases between the two ends. The CDR3 sequence: CARSSKGDEKLFF. CDR3 coding DNA: TGTGCCAGAAGCTCCAAAGGGGATGAAAAACTGTTTTTT.

For this clone: Other DNA sequences in this specimen translate into the identical CDR3. The chain recombines TRBV11-2 with TRBJ1-6; D might be TRBD1 (5 bases). With 0 bases removed from V and 0 bases from J, the gap between germline ends came to 9 bases. Germline CDR1 SGHAT, CDR2 FQNNGV. The CDR3 is made up of 17 amino acids. The CDR3 loop is CASSLDRGSSYNSPLHF. For the CDR3, the DNA is TGTGCCAGCAGCTTAGATCGGGGGAGCTCCTATAATTCACCCCTCCACTTT.

This chain connects TRBV5-4 to TRBJ1-1, with 7 bases matching TRBD1. Per the germline V gene, CDR1 is SGHNT and CDR2 is YYREEE (reference sequence). After removal of 5 bases from V and 0 bases from J, the junction contained 7 bases not matched to a gene. The CDR3 sequence is 15 residues long. The CDR3 loop reads CASSRDSPMNTEAFF. Here the CDR3 DNA reads TGTGCCAGCAGTCGGGACAGTCCGATGAACACTGAAGCTTTCTTT.

This sequence joins TRBV11-2 and TRBJ2-7; tentatively, D is TRBD1 or TRBD2 (5 bases each). Between the trimmed V and J ends, which lost 2 bases and 1 base, there was a span of 18 bases. There are 17 residues in the CDR3. Looked up from germline, CDR1 is SGHAT and CDR2 is FQNNGV. CDR3 DNA: TGTGCCAGCAGCTTACTCCCCTCCGGGACGAGGTCCTACGAGCAGTACTTC. Translated, it gives CASSLLPSGTRSYEQYF.

The chain links TRBV6-5 to TRBJ1-1; D uncertain. V gave up 2 bases and J gave up 3 bases, with 10 bases separating them. CDR1 is MNHEY and CDR2 is SVGAGI in the germline V gene. The CDR3 is 14 amino acids. The CDR3 nucleotides read TGTGCCAGCAGTTACGGGAGGAGGGACACTGAAGCTTTCTTT. It specifies CASSYGRRDTEAFF.

The chain has TRBV6-1 and TRBJ2-7, with TRBD1 matching 9 bases. Germline assignment: CDR1 MNHNS and CDR2 SASEGT. The CDR3 is 15 amino acids. V lost 3 bases to trimming and J lost 4 bases; unmatched junction nucleotides: 7. CDR3 protein: CASSDHGQGKYEQYF. DNA for the CDR3: TGTGCCAGCAGTGATCACGGACAGGGGAAGTACGAGCAGTACTTC.

Regarding this clone: A much larger clone sits a single nucleotide away, making a read error possible. The sample carries other DNA sequences with the same CDR3. J is TRBJ1-1 and V is TRBV7-2, with a possible D match to TRBD1 (5 bases). The germline V gene encodes CDR1 SGHTA and CDR2 FQGNSA. The CDR3 runs 14 residues. The V gene lost 1 base and the J gene lost 0 bases, with 6 bases spanning the gap. CDR3 sequence: CASSLGGLNTEAFF. DNA of the CDR3: TGTGCCAGCAGCTTAGGGGGCCTGAACACTGAAGCTTTCTTT. Supplemented by reference TRBV7-2 and TRBJ1-1, the full variable domain reads GAGVSQSPSNKVTEKGKDVELRCDPISGHTALYWYRQSLGQGLEFLIYFQGNSAPDKSGLPSDRFSAERTGGSVSTLTIQRTQQEDSAVYLCASSLGGLNTEAFFGQGTRLTVV.

The rearrangement uses TRBV5-4 and TRBJ2-5; D is ambiguous. Germline lookup yields CDR1 SGHNT and CDR2 YYREEE (reference sequence). V was pared by 0 bases and J by 2 bases, with 11 bases between. This CDR3 has 15 residues. The CDR3 loop is CASSLGWQTQETQYF. As DNA, the CDR3 is TGTGCCAGCAGCTTGGGATGGCAGACTCAAGAGACCCAGTACTTC. Full variable domain (rest looked up from reference TRBV5-4 and TRBJ2-5): ETGVTQSPTHLIKTRGQQVTLRCSSQSGHNTVSWYQQALGQGPQFIFQYYREEENGRGNFPPRFSGLQFPNYSSELNVNALELDDSALYLCASSLGWQTQETQYFGPGTRLLVL.

The chain has TRBV28 and TRBJ2-7, with TRBD1 identical over 7 bases. The CDR3 extends over 14 amino acids. Per the germline V gene, CDR1 is MDHEN and CDR2 is SYDVKM. J gave up 2 bases and V 4 bases, and 5 bases lay outside the gene matches. The CDR3 protein is CASSSSGQTYEQYF. The CDR3 nucleotides read TGTGCCAGCAGTTCCTCGGGACAGACCTACGAGCAGTACTTC.

The chain has TRBV27 and TRBJ2-7; D gene uncertain. Trimming cost V 6 bases and J 3 bases, with 9 bases left between them. The CDR3 length is 12 residues. The germline CDR1 and CDR2 sequences are MNHEY and SMNVEV (reference sequence). The CDR3 reads CASRSINYEQYF. For the CDR3, the DNA is TGTGCCAGCAGGTCAATAAACTACGAGCAGTACTTC.

Of note for this clone: Other nucleotide sequences in the sample specify the same CDR3. The chain has TRBV5-4 and TRBJ2-3, with no clear D. This CDR3 region has 14 residues. The germline V gene has CDR1 SGHNT and CDR2 YYREEE (reference sequence). Trimming removed 0 bases at V and 2 bases at J, with 7 bases between. This chain's CDR3 is CASSLGGTTDTQYF. CDR3 in DNA: TGTGCCAGCAGCTTGGGCGGTACCACAGATACGCAGTATTTT.

V and J are TRBV6-5 and TRBJ2-7; TRBD2 aligns across 8 bases. With 2 bases clipped from V and 4 bases from J, the junction kept 7 bases outside the gene matches. The CDR3 runs to 15 residues. Germline V gene sequence: CDR1 MNHEY, CDR2 SVGAGI. CDR3 sequence (DNA): TGTGCCAGCAGTTACCGAGAGAGCGGGGGATACGAGCAGTACTTC. It is translated as CASSYRESGGYEQYF.

The V call is TRBV4-3, the J call TRBJ1-1; no definite D call. The CDR3 is made up of 14 amino acids. The germline CDR1 and CDR2 sequences are LGHNA and YSLEER. The V and J ends lost 1 base and 5 bases respectively, with 11 bases between them. The DNA for the CDR3 is TGCGCCAGCAGCCAAGGGTCCGAGTGGACTGAAGCTTTCTTT. Translation: CASSQGSEWTEAFF.

The chain couples TRBV12-5 to TRBJ2-7; 7 bases match TRBD1. The CDR3 spans 15 residues. The junction had 7 bases not matched to a gene; V was cut back by 3 bases and J by 2 bases. Germline V gene lookup returns CDR1 LGHNT and CDR2 FRNRAP. CDR3 nucleotides: TGTGCTAGTGGTTTCAACCAGGGGGTGCCCTACGAGCAGTACTTC. Protein: CASGFNQGVPYEQYF.